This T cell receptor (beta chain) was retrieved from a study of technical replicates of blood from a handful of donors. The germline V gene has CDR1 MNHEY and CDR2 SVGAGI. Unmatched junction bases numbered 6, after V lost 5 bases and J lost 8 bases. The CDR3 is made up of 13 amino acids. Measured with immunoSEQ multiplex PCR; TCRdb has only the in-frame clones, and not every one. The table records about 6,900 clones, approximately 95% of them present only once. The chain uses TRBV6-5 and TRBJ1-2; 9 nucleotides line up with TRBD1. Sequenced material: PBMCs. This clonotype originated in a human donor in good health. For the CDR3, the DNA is TGTGCCAGCAGTCCCGACAGGGGGAGAGGCTACACCTTC. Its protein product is CASSPDRGRGYTF.